This T cell receptor beta chain was identified in a study of T cells in localized non-small cell lung cancer. Assay used: immunoSEQ multiplex PCR; TCRdb lists only in-frame clones, some missing. The sample shows around 40,000 clones, around 88% of them seen only once. This TCR was sampled from a man aged 35-69 years with stage I lung adenocarcinoma. Specimen: peripheral blood, collected before any cancer treatment.

CDR3 sequence reads: CASSPRAGYEQYF. The DNA for the CDR3 is TGTGCCAGCAGCCCACGAGCAGGCTACGAGCAGTACTTC. The chain links TRBV7-8 to TRBJ2-7; no reliable D call. CDR3 length equals 13 residues. CDR1 and CDR2 (germline): SGHVS, FQNEAQ. V dropped 5 bases and J dropped 3 bases, with 11 bases sitting between them.